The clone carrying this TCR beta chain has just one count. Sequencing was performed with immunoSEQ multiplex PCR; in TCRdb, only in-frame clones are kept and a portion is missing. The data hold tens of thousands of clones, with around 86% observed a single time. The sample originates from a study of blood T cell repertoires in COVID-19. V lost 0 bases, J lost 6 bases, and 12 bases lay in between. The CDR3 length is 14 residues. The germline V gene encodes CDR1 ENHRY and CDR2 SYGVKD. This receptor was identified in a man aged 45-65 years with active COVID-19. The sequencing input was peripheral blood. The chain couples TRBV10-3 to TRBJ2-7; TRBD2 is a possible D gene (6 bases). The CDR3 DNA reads TGTGCCATCAGTGAGTCGACTAGTTCCACCGAGCAGTACTTC. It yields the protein CAISESTSSTEQYF.